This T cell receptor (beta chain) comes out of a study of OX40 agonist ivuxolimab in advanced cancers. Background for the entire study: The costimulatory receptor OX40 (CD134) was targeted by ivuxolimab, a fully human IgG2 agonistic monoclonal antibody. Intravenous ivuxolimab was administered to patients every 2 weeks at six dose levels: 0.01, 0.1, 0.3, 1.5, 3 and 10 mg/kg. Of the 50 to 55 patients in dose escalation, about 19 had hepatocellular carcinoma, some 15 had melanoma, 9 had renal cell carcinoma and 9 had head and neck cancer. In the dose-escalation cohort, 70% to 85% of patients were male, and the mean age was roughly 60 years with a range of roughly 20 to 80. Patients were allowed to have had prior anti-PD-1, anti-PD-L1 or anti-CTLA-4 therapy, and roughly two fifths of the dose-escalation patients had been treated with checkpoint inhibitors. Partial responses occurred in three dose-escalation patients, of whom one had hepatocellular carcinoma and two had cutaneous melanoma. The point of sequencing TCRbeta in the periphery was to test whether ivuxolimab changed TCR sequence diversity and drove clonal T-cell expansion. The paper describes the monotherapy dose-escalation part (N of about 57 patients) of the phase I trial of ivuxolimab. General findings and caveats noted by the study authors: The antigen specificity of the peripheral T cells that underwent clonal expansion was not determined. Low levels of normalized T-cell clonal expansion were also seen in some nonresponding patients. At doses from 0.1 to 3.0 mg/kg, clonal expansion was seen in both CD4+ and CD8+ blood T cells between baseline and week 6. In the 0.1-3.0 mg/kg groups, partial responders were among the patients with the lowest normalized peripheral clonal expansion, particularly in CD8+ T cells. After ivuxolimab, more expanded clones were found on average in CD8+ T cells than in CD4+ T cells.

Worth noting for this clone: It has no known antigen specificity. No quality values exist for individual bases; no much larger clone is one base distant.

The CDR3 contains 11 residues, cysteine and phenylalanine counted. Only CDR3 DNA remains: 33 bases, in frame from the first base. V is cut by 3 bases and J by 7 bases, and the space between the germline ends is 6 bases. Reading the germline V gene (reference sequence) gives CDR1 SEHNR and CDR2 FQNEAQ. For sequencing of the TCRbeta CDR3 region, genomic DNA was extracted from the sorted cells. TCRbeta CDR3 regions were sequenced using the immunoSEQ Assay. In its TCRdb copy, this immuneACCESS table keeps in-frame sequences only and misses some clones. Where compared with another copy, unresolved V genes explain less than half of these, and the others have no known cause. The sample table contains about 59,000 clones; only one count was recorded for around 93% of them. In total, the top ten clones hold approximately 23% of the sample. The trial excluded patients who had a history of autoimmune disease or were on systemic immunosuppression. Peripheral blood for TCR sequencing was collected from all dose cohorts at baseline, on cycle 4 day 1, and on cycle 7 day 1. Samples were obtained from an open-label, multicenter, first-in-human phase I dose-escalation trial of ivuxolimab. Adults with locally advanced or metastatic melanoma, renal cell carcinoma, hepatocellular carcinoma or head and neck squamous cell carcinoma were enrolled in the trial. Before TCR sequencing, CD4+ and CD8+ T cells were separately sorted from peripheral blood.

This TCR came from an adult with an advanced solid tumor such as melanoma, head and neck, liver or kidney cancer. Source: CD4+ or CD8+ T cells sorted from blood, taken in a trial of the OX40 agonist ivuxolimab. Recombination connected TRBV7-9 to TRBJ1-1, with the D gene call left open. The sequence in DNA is TGTGCCAGCAGCTTTTCTATTGAAGCTTTCTTT. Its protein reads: CASSFSIEAFF. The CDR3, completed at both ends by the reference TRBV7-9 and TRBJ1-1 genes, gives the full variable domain DTGVSQNPRHKITKRGQNVTFRCDPISEHNRLYWYRQTLGQGPEFLTYFQNEAQLEKSRLLSDRFSAERPKGSFSTLEIQRTEQGDSAMYLCASSFSIEAFFGQGTRLTVV.